This TCR beta chain emerged from a study of early T cells in non-severe SARS-CoV-2 infection. The study's findings and limits: VDJdb matching favored anti-spike CD8 responses, missing private and CD4 specificities.

TCRdb used MiXCR to reprocess the 5' RACE reads, holding one entry per CDR3 protein. The data hold about 57,000 distinct CDR3 sequences, with approximately 12% observed a single time. This CDR3 contains 19 residues. J gave up 2 bases and V 0 bases, and 14 bases lay outside the gene matches. Germline assignment: CDR1 SGHDN and CDR2 FVKESK. In this sample, this clonotype turned up many times. Antigen specificity is unknown. This clonotype was sampled from an adult who was a healthcare worker with PCR-confirmed SARS-CoV-2 infection or an uninfected control (not recorded which). The sample comprised whole blood. The chain links TRBV14 to TRBJ2-7; 9 bases are shared with TRBD2. As DNA, the CDR3 is TGTGCCAGCAGCCAAGATATGGCCCTTAGCGGGGGTATACCCTACGAGCAGTACTTC. It yields the protein CASSQDMALSGGIPYEQYF.